Presented here are 5 T cell receptor beta chains from one specimen sequenced in a study of CD8 T cells in Susac syndrome (dated 2019 in TCRdb). Library creation used the immunoSEQ multiplex PCR assay. RNA was extracted using the RNeasy kit, and roughly 0.5 to 1 ug of the RNA was reverse transcribed with random hexamers. TCRdb reprocessing: public reads trimmed at Q25 with fastp, clones called with MiXCR, in-frame beta chains kept. Entries that share a CDR3 protein sequence are merged under the most common genes and DNA. This sample comprises 200,000 to 300,000 distinct CDR3 sequences, 85% to 95% of them detected only once. The ten largest clones take up around 0.07% of the sample. The specimen sequenced was CD4+ T cells from PBMCs. The receptor source for this set is a human donor with multiple sclerosis.

The chain links TRBV4-1 to TRBJ2-7; D gene unclear. Trimming removed 0 bases at V and 6 bases at J, with 6 bases between. The CDR3 runs to 12 residues. Germline V gives CDR1 MGHRA, CDR2 YSYEKL. This chain's CDR3 is CASSQDQREQYF. For the CDR3, the DNA is TGCGCCAGCAGCCAAGATCAACGCGAGCAGTACTTC.

The rearrangement links TRBV7-9 to TRBJ2-2; the match to TRBD1 covers 7 bases. The CDR3 is 15 residues long. The ends lost 4 bases at V and 4 bases at J; junction bases unmatched: 6. In germline, CDR1 is SEHNR, CDR2 FQNEAQ (reference sequence). The CDR3 loop reads CASSSLTGITGELFF. CDR3 coding DNA: TGTGCCAGCAGCTCCTTGACAGGGATCACCGGGGAGCTGTTTTTT. Full variable domain (missing parts from reference TRBV7-9 and TRBJ2-2): DTGVSQNPRHKITKRGQNVTFRCDPISEHNRLYWYRQTLGQGPEFLTYFQNEAQLEKSRLLSDRFSAERPKGSFSTLEIQRTEQGDSAMYLCASSSLTGITGELFFGEGSRLTVL.

The rearrangement uses TRBV30 and TRBJ1-1, with D hard to call. Trimming cost V 3 bases and J 1 base, with 6 bases left between them. The CDR3 is 12 residues long. Germline loops: CDR1 GTSNPN, CDR2 SVGIG (reference sequence). The CDR3 loop reads CAWRRANTEAFF. DNA of the CDR3: TGTGCCTGGAGACGGGCGAACACTGAAGCTTTCTTT.

A word on this clonotype: One end of the junction is discordant with germline, which a read error may explain. V and J are TRBV9 and TRBJ1-1; 7 bases fit TRBD1. Germline V gene sequence: CDR1 SGDLS, CDR2 YYNGEE. This CDR3 spans 17 amino acids. The CDR3 DNA reads as TGTGCCAGCAGCGCCCCACTCCGACAGGGCGCGAACACTGAAGTTTTCTTT. Its translation: CASSAPLRQGANTEVFF.

V is TRBV3-1 and J is TRBJ2-7, with a weak D call TRBD1 (5 bases). The CDR3 spans 13 residues. V lost 4 bases and J lost 5, with 12 bases in between. Germline V gene data show CDR1 as LGHDT and CDR2 as YNNKEL (reference sequence). CDR3: CASSRLQANEQYF. The CDR3 DNA reads as TGTGCCAGCAGCCGTCTACAGGCAAACGAGCAGTACTTC.